Here is one TCR beta chain with its context. The sample comes from a study of patients and donors after allogeneic stem cell transplantation. TCRdb ran MiXCR on the RT-PCR reads and lists one entry per CDR3 protein. The sample carries under 30,000 distinct CDR3 sequences, about 42% recorded once. The TCR comes from a human donor who was either an allogeneic HSCT recipient or a stem cell or donor lymphocyte infusion donor (not recorded which). It is not recorded whose cells these are; they may come from a transplant donor. Input material: blood, either unsorted or a sorted T cell fraction (not recorded which).

CDR3 in amino acids: CAATEQGVNEKLFF. The CDR3 DNA reads TGTGCCGCGACCGAGCAGGGGGTAAATGAAAAACTGTTTTTT. The V gene is TRBV6-1, the J gene TRBJ1-4; 7 bases line up with TRBD1. This CDR3 spans 14 amino acids. After removal of 11 bases from V and 5 bases from J, the junction contained 11 bases not matched to a gene. Germline V gives CDR1 MNHNS, CDR2 SASEGT.